This note documents a single TCR beta chain sequence. Its antigen is not known. Measured with immunoSEQ multiplex PCR; TCRdb has only the in-frame clones, and not every one. This sample has about 310,000 clones, with more than 65% found just once. Frozen-stored PBMCs produced 1.5 to 2.5 micrograms of genomic DNA for TCR beta libraries. Germline-derived CDR1 and CDR2 are GTSNPN and SVGIG (reference sequence). CDR3 length: 13 residues. Trimming cost V 8 bases and J 0 bases, with 14 bases left between them. These data are taken from a study of cytotoxic CD8 clonotypes in ibrutinib-treated CLL. Turning to the study itself: Results showed roughly 25 partial and 2 complete responses; following median around 73 months, approximately 15 remained remitted, roughly twelve advanced.

Study-level findings and limits: With treatment, public clonotypes, which were uncommon, either contracted or remained stable. At progression, clonality fell back toward baseline after rising at ibrutinib response.

The chain uses TRBV30 and TRBJ2-7, with D perhaps TRBD1 or TRBD2 (5 bases each). The TCR was taken from a human donor with chronic lymphocytic leukemia. Sequencing used PBMCs, obtained before ibrutinib treatment. Here the CDR3 reads CASRGTDSYEQYF. The CDR3 bases are TGTGCCAGCAGAGGGACGGACTCCTACGAGCAGTACTTC. Full variable domain (outside the CDR3, taken from reference TRBV30 and TRBJ2-7): SQTIHQWPATLVQPVGSPLSLECTVEGTSNPNLYWYRQAAGRGLQLLFYSVGIGQISSEVPQNLSASRPQDRQFILSSKKLLLSDSGFYLCASRGTDSYEQYFGPGTRLTVT.